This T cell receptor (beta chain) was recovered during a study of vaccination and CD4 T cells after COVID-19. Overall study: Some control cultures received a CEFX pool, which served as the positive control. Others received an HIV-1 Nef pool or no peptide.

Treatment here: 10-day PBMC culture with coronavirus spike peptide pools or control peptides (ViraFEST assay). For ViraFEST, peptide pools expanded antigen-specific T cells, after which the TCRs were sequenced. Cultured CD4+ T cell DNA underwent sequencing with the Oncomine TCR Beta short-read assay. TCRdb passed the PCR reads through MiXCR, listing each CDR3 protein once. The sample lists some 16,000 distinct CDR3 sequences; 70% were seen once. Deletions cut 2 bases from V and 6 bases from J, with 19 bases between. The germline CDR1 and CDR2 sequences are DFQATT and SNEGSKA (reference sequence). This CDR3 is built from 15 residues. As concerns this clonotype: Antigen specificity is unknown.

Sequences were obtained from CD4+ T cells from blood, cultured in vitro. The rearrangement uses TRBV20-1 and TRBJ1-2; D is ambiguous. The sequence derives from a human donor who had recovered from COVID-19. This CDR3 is CSARRVEGSANGYTF. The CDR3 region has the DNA TGCAGTGCTAGAAGAGTGGAGGGCTCCGCAAATGGCTACACCTTC.